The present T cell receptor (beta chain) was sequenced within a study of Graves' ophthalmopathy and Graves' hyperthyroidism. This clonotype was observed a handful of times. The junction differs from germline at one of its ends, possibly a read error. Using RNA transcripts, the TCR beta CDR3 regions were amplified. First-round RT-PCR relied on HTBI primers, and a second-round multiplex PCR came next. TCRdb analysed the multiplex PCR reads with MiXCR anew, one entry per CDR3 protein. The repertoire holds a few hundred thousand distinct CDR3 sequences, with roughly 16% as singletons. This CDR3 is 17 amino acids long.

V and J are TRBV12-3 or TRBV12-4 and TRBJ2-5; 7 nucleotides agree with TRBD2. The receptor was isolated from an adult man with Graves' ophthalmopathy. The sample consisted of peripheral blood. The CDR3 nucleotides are TGTGCCAGCAGTATGGGGACTACCCCGACCCCCGAAGAGGCCCAGTACTTC. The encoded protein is CASSMGTTPTPEEAQYF.